This T cell receptor beta chain comes out of a study of blood T cell repertoires in COVID-19. Study overall: COVID-19 samples, acute and convalescent, were from the United States, Italy and Spain. PBMCs, B-cell-depleted T cells, or T cells provided the cDNA or gDNA that made up the material.

Clones were read by immunoSEQ multiplex PCR, and TCRdb kept only the in-frame ones, dropping some. The table shows 250,000 or so clones, with about 82% occurring only once. V gave up 4 bases and J gave up 1 base; unmatched junction bases: 2. CDR1 MDHEN and CDR2 SYDVKM come from the germline V gene. This CDR3 comprises 14 residues. The receptor's source is an elderly man with acute or convalescent COVID-19. The specimen sequenced was peripheral blood. The chain carries TRBV28 and TRBJ1-1; TRBD1 matches 8 bases. CDR3 nucleotides: TGTGCCAGCAGTTGGGACAGGAGGAACACTGAAGCTTTCTTT. Translated, it gives CASSWDRRNTEAFF.